Below, 11 T cell receptor beta chains from the same sample are listed, as sequenced in a study of technical replicates of blood from a handful of donors (dated by TCRdb to the late 2010s). The library was prepared using the immunoSEQ multiplex PCR assay. In TCRdb, the immuneACCESS table is reduced to in-frame sequences with V and J assigned. These tables do not hold every clone; where another copy was compared, an unresolved V gene accounts for under half, and the others remain unexplained. Here the sample has some 87,000 clones; 80% to 95% occur a single time. The biggest ten clones account for about 0.38% of the sample. The sample taken for sequencing was T cells isolated from PBMCs. These receptors all come from a human donor in good health.

The chain carries TRBV30 and TRBJ2-7, with no clear D. V lost 4 bases and J 2 bases, leaving 15 bases between the germline ends. From germline, CDR1 is GTSNPN and CDR2 SVGIG (reference sequence). This CDR3 has 14 amino acids. The CDR3 spells CAWNSAKRPYEQYF. The CDR3, as DNA: TGTGCCTGGAATTCGGCAAAGAGGCCCTACGAGCAGTACTTC.

The chain joins TRBV5-6 to TRBJ1-3; D uncertain. V was shortened by 0 bases and J by 0 bases, with 10 bases between the two germline ends. The CDR3 spans 16 residues. Germline CDR1 and CDR2: SGHDT and YYEEEE. The CDR3 DNA follows: TGTGCCAGCAGCTTGGTTGAAACCTACTCTGGAAACACCATATATTTT. Amino acid sequence: CASSLVETYSGNTIYF.

The chain recombines TRBV6-5 with TRBJ1-4, with D possibly TRBD1 on 5 matching bases. The ends were cut back, 6 bases at V and 10 bases at J, with 9 bases in the middle. In germline, CDR1 is MNHEY, CDR2 SVGAGI. This CDR3 is built from 11 residues. In DNA form, the CDR3 reads TGTGCCAGCAGATTGGGGCCAAAACTGTTTTTT. Translating gives CASRLGPKLFF.

The chain combines TRBV29-1 with TRBJ2-2, with 11 nucleotides matching TRBD2. The junction had 9 bases not matched to a gene; V was cut back by 6 bases and J by 9 bases. This CDR3 is built from 14 residues. Germline-derived CDR1 and CDR2 are SQVTM and ANQGSEA. CDR3 sequence reads: CSVGTSGMGRELFF. The DNA for the CDR3 is TGCAGCGTCGGGACTAGCGGCATGGGCAGGGAGCTGTTTTTT.

The V and J genes are TRBV7-9 and TRBJ2-3, with TRBD2 as a possible D gene (6 bases). CDR1 is SEHNR, CDR2 FQNEAQ, per germline (reference sequence). The CDR3 length is 16 residues. The V gene lost 3 bases and the J gene lost 4 bases, with 17 bases spanning the gap. CDR3 nucleotide sequence: TGTGCCAGCAGCTTGGATGGGTGGGAGGCGGCAGATACGCAGTATTTT. This gives the protein CASSLDGWEAADTQYF.

The J gene is TRBJ2-7, the V gene TRBV2; 7 nucleotides match TRBD2. Germline loops: CDR1 SNHLY, CDR2 FYNNEI. V shed 5 bases and J 2 bases; nucleotides not matched to a gene: 6. The CDR3 covers 14 residues. The CDR3 nucleotides are TGTGCCAGCAGTTTGGCTAGCGGAGCCTACGAGCAGTACTTC. Protein: CASSLASGAYEQYF. Full variable domain (outside the CDR3, taken from reference TRBV2 and TRBJ2-7): EPEVTQTPSHQVTQMGQEVILRCVPISNHLYFYWYRQILGQKVEFLVSFYNNEISEKSEIFDDQFSVERPDGSNFTLKIRSTKLEDSAMYFCASSLASGAYEQYFGPGTRLTVT.

The V and J genes are TRBV10-1 and TRBJ1-2, with 8 bases aligning to TRBD1. The germline gives CDR1 WNHNN, CDR2 SYGVQD (reference sequence). The ends lost 5 bases at V and 14 bases at J; junction bases unmatched: 10. This CDR3 is built from 12 residues. This CDR3 is CASSRDRGWPTF. CDR3 coding DNA: TGCGCCAGCAGTCGAGACAGGGGATGGCCTACCTTC.

This chain uses TRBV6-5 with TRBJ1-1; no reliable D call. Germline V gene lookup returns CDR1 MNHEY and CDR2 SVGAGI. The CDR3 spans 13 residues. V was pared by 5 bases and J by 5 bases, with 12 bases between. The CDR3 bases are TGTGCCAGCAGTGCGGTGGAGAAGACTGAAGCTTTCTTT. It is translated as CASSAVEKTEAFF.

This chain joins TRBV13 and TRBJ1-1; D is possibly TRBD1 (5 bases). V was trimmed by 4 bases and J by 6 bases, leaving 24 bases between them. Germline V lookup: CDR1 PRHDT, CDR2 FYEKMQ (reference sequence). The CDR3 is made up of 17 amino acids. The CDR3 region has the DNA TGTGCCAGCAGCTCTTCTTTAAGGGGCGTGGTGACGGCTGAAGCTTTCTTT. Encoded protein: CASSSSLRGVVTAEAFF.

The chain recombines TRBV12-5 with TRBJ2-7; TRBD1 matches 9 bases. This CDR3 comprises 17 residues. In germline, CDR1 is LGHNT, CDR2 FRNRAP. The trim removed 1 base at V and 7 bases at J, leaving 14 bases unmatched. The CDR3 DNA reads as TGTGCTAGTGGTTTGGGACGCACCGGGACAGGGCTCCAGGAGCAGTACTTC. It encodes CASGLGRTGTGLQEQYF. Together with reference TRBV12-5 and TRBJ2-7, the CDR3 gives the full variable domain: DARVTQTPRHKVTEMGQEVTMRCQPILGHNTVFWYRQTMMQGLELLAYFRNRAPLDDSGMPKDRFSAEMPDATLATLKIQPSEPRDSAVYFCASGLGRTGTGLQEQYFGPGTRLTVT.

The CDR3 DNA reads TGTGCCAGCAGCTTCAGGGGGAGCAATCAGCCCCAGCATTTT. This gives the protein CASSFRGSNQPQHF. This chain uses TRBV5-6 with TRBJ1-5; 7 nucleotides agree with TRBD1. Germline CDR1 SGHDT, CDR2 YYEEEE. This CDR3 is built from 14 residues. Trimming at V came to 2 bases and at J to 1 base, leaving 0 bases not matched to a gene.